This T cell receptor (beta chain) was recovered during a study of response to subunit inactivated influenza vaccine. CDR3 length: 14 amino acids. Trimming pared 2 bases from V and 9 bases from J, leaving 15 bases between. The germline CDR1 and CDR2 sequences are SGHRS and YFSETQ. TCRdb reprocessed the RT-PCR reads via MiXCR and lists one record per CDR3 protein. The sample yields 430,000 or so distinct CDR3 sequences, over 9.5% seen once. The specimen was PBMCs from blood, collected about 40 days after vaccination. The chain combines TRBV5-1 with TRBJ1-3; no reliable D call. This TCR was recovered from a man aged 50-60 years who received an inactivated influenza vaccine. CDR3 amino acids: CASSLKDPGSTIYF. The CDR3 nucleotides are TGCGCCAGCAGCTTAAAGGACCCGGGTTCCACCATATATTTT.